This T cell receptor (beta chain) is from a study of radiation and T cells in renal cell carcinoma. Study in general: Nephrectomy followed 15 Gy stereotactic body radiation by 4 weeks.

Details on this clone: The antigen is undetermined.

Trimming removed 10 bases at V and 1 base at J, with 10 bases between. The CDR3 loop spans 12 amino acids. The V gene's germline CDR1 is LNHDA and CDR2 SQIVND (reference sequence). Study conclusions and caveats: Pretreatment tumor biopsies were lacking, so baseline clonotypes are unknown.

Time point specified: baseline pretreatment blood. Described treatment: 15 Gy SBRT to primary tumor, nephrectomy 4 weeks later. After SBRT, blood was collected at 2 and 4 weeks, plus baseline. Repertoires were generated with immunoSEQ multiplex PCR, while TCRdb's copy carries only in-frame clones and drops some. Here the sample spans about 140,000 clones, 75% to 90% being singletons. The clonotype originates from a woman aged 50 to 65 with renal cell carcinoma. The sequencing here drew on blood, taken from a patient whose treatment included radiotherapy and nephrectomy. This sequence joins TRBV19 and TRBJ1-1, with D unresolved. The CDR3 is CATCDPNTEAFF. The CDR3 region has the DNA TGTGCCACCTGTGACCCGAACACTGAAGCTTTCTTT.